The clone carrying this T cell receptor (beta chain) was counted once. The antigen is unknown. The sample comes from a study of radiotherapy plus CTLA-4 blockade in lung cancer. Produced via immunoSEQ multiplex PCR; TCRdb's table is partial and in-frame only. The sample lists 83,000 or so clones; over 80% were seen once. CDR1 and CDR2 (germline): MRHNA, SNTAGT. This CDR3 has 15 amino acids. V shed 7 bases, J shed 4 bases, and the junction held 6 bases outside the gene matches. Study observations and caveats: In blood, after radiotherapy plus ipilimumab, tumor-derived TCR clones expanded.

The V call is TRBV6-4, the J call TRBJ2-2; 10 bases agree with TRBD1. The clonotype originates from a human donor with non-small cell lung cancer who had stable disease on radiotherapy plus ipilimumab. This specimen consisted of peripheral blood, obtained from a patient treated with radiotherapy plus ipilimumab. The CDR3 region has the DNA TGTGCCAGCACCCCCGGGACAGGGGTCACCGGGGAGCTGTTTTTT. Translating gives CASTPGTGVTGELFF.